This T cell receptor (beta chain) was identified during a study of T cell repertoires in aging, cancer and after chemotherapy. Multiplex touch-down PCR with TRB-A/B primers amplified rearranged V-D-J TRB sequences. A single record per CDR3 protein comes from TCRdb applying MiXCR to the multiplex PCR reads. The sample records roughly 980 distinct CDR3 sequences, about 45% being singletons. CDR1 and CDR2 from the germline V gene are SGHVS and FNYEAQ. The CDR3 totals 13 residues. Trimming left V 5 bases short and J 3 bases short, with 8 bases between. Concerning this clonotype: What it recognizes is unknown.

Study-level points and caveats: Untreated cancer patients had significantly lower blood TCR diversity than age-matched healthy donors.

Peripheral blood genomic DNA, not sorted cells or RNA, was the template. This chain connects TRBV7-6 to TRBJ2-1; D is ambiguous. The receptor was derived from a human donor with a solid tumor. The donor label of this sample is uncertain. Sequences were obtained from blood. The CDR3 is CASSPHDYNEQFF. The CDR3 region has the DNA TGTGCCAGCAGCCCCCACGACTACAATGAGCAGTTCTTC.